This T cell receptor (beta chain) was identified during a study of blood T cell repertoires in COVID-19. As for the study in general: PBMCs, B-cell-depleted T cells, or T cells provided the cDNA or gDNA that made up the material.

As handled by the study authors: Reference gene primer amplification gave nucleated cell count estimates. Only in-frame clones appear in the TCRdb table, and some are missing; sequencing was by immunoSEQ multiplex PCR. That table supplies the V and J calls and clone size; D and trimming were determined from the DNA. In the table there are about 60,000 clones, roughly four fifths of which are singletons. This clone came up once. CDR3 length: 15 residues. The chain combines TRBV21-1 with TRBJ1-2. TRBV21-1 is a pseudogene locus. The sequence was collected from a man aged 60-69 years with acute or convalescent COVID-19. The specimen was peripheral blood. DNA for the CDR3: TGTGCCAGCAAGCGGACGGTAGCTTCTAACTATGGCTACACCTTC. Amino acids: CASKRTVASNYGYTF.